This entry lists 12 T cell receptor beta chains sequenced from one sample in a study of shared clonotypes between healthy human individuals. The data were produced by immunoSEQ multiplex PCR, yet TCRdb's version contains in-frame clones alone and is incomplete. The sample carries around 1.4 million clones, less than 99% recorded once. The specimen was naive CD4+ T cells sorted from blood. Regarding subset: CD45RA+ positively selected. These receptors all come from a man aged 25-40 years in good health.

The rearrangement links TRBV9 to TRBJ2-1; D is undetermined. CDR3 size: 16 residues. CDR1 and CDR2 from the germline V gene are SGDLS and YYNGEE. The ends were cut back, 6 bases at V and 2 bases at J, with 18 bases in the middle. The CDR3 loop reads CASTQGVGEAYNEQFF. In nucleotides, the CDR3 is TGTGCCAGCACCCAAGGAGTGGGTGAGGCCTACAATGAGCAGTTCTTC.

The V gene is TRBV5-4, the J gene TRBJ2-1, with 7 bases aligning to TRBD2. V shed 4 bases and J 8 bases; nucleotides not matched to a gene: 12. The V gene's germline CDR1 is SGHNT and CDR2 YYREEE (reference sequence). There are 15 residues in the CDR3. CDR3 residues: CASSIPGTNTHEQFF. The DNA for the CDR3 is TGTGCCAGCAGCATCCCCGGGACTAATACCCATGAGCAGTTCTTC.

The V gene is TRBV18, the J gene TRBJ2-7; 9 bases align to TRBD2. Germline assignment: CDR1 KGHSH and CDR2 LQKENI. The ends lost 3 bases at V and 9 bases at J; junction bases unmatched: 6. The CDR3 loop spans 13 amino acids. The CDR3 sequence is CASSPGGRDPQYF. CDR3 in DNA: TGTGCCAGCTCACCGGGCGGGAGGGACCCGCAGTACTTC.

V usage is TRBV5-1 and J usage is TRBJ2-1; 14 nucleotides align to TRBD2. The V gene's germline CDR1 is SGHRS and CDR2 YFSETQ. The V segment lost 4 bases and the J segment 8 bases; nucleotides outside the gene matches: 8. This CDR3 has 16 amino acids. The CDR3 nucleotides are TGCGCCAGCAGCACCGGGACTAGCGGGAGTAGGCATGAGCAGTTCTTC. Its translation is CASSTGTSGSRHEQFF. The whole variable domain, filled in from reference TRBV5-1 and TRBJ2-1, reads KAGVTQTPRYLIKTRGQQVTLSCSPISGHRSVSWYQQTPGQGLQFLFEYFSETQRNKGNFPGRFSGRQFSNSRSEMNVSTLELGDSALYLCASSTGTSGSRHEQFFGPGTRLTVL.

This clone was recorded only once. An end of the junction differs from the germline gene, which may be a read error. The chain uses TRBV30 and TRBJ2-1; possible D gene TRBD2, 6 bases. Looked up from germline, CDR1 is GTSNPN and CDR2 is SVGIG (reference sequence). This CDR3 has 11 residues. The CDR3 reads CARRDDNEQFF. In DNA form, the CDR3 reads TGTGCCCGGAGGGACGACAATGAGCAGTTCTTC.

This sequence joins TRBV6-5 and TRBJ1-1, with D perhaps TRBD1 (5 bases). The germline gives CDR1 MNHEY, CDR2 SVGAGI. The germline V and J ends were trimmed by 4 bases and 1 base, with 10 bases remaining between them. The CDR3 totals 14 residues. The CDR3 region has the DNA TGTGCCAGCAGTTTGGGGGGAGCGAACACTGAAGCTTTCTTT. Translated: CASSLGGANTEAFF.

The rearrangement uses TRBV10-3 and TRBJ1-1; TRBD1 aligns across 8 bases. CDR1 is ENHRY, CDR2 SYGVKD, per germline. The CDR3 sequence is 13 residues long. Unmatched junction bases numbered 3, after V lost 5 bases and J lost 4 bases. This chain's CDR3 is CAISPDRGTEAFF. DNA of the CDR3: TGTGCCATCAGTCCAGACAGGGGCACTGAAGCTTTCTTT.

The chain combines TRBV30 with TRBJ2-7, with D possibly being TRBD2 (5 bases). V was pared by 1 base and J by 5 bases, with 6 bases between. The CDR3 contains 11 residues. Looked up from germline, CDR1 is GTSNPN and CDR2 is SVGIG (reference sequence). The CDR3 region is CAWSEADEQYF. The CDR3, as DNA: TGTGCCTGGAGTGAAGCGGACGAGCAGTACTTC.

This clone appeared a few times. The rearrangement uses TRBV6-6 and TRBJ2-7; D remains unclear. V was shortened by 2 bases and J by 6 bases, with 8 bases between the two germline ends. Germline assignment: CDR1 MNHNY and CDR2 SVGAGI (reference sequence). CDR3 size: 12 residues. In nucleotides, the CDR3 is TGTGCCAGCAGTTACCTGGTGGGCGAGCAGTACTTC. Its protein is CASSYLVGEQYF.

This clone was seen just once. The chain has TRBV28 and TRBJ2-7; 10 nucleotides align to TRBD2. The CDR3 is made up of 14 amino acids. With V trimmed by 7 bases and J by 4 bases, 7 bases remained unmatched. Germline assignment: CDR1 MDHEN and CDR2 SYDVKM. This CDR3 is CASTAGLAAYEQYF. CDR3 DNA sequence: TGTGCCAGCACTGCTGGACTAGCGGCATACGAGCAGTACTTC.

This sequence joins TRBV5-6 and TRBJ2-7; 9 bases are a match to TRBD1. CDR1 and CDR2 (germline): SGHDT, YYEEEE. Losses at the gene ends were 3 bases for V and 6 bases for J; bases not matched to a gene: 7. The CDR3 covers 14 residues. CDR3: CASSYRDRAGEQYF. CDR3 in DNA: TGTGCCAGCAGCTACCGGGACAGGGCTGGCGAGCAGTACTTC. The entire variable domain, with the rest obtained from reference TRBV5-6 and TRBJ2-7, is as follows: DAGVTQSPTHLIKTRGQQVTLRCSPKSGHDTVSWYQQALGQGPQFIFQYYEEEERQRGNFPDRFSGHQFPNYSSELNVNALLLGDSALYLCASSYRDRAGEQYFGPGTRLTVT.

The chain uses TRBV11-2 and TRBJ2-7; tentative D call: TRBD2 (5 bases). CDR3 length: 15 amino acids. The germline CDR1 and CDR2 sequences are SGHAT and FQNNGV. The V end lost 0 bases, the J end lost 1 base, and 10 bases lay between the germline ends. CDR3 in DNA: TGTGCCAGCAGCTTAGAAGTCGGGGAGTCCTACGAGCAGTACTTC. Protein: CASSLEVGESYEQYF.